This T cell receptor (beta chain) was sequenced for a study of T-cell reconstitution after alpha-beta-depleted transplantation in children. The V and J ends lost 0 bases and 9 bases respectively, with 9 bases between them. The CDR3 is made up of 12 amino acids. Germline CDR1 is LGHNA and CDR2 is YSLEER. Unique molecular identifiers were incorporated during preparation of the TCRbeta library. Using its own MiXCR run on the PCR reads, TCRdb lists one record per CDR3 protein. In the table there are 480,000 or so distinct CDR3 sequences, over 9.5% of which are singletons. The sample holds a few counts of this clonotype. Its matching antigen is unknown. Study-wide findings and caveats: Alpha-beta T cells about two months after transplant reportedly derived from several hundred expanded graft clones. The authors attributed T-cell counts and diversity one year after transplant mostly to newly produced T cells.

This specimen was PBMCs, taken before TCRalphabeta/CD19-depleted stem cell transplant. The rearrangement joins TRBV4-3 to TRBJ2-7; the D is unclear. The sequence came from a child under 10 years old with inherited bone marrow failure, due to receive a stem cell transplant. CDR3 protein: CASSQECWGQYF. CDR3 nucleotide sequence: TGCGCCAGCAGCCAAGAATGTTGGGGGCAGTACTTC.